The entry that follows covers one T cell receptor beta chain sequence. This sample was taken from a study of blood T cell repertoires in COVID-19. Study-wide background: Italy, Spain and the United States were the sources of the convalescent and acute COVID-19 samples.

With 3 bases removed from V and 2 bases from J, the gap between germline ends came to 11 bases. The CDR3 has 14 amino acids. Germline V gene lookup returns CDR1 LNHDA and CDR2 SQIVND (reference sequence). Here immunoSEQ multiplex PCR was the method, and the copy in TCRdb shows in-frame clones only, minus some. The data show some 100,000 clones, roughly 80% seen once. This rearrangement joins TRBV19 to TRBJ2-7; D uncertain. Sequencing was performed on peripheral blood. The origin of this receptor is a man in his 60s with acute or convalescent COVID-19. The CDR3 DNA sequence: TGTGCCAGTAGTATTATCGGTAGCACCTACGAGCAGTACTTC. Translating it yields CASSIIGSTYEQYF.